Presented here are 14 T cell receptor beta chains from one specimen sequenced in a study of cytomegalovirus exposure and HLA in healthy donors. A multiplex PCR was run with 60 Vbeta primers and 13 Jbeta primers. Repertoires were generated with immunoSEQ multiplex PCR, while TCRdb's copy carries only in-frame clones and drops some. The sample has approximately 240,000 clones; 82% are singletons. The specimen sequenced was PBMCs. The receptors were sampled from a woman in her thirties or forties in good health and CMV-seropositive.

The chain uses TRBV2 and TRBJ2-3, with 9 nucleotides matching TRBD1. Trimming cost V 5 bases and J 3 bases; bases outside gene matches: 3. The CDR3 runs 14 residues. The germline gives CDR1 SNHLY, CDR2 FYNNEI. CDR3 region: CASSWGQGTDTQYF. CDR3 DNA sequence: TGTGCCAGCAGTTGGGGACAGGGTACAGATACGCAGTATTTT.

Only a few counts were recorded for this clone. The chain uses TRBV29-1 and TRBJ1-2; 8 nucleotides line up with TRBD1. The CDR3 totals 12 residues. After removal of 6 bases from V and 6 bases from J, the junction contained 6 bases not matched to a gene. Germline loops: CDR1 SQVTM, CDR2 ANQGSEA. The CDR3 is CSVDQGADGYTF. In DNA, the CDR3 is TGCAGCGTGGACCAGGGGGCGGATGGCTACACCTTC.

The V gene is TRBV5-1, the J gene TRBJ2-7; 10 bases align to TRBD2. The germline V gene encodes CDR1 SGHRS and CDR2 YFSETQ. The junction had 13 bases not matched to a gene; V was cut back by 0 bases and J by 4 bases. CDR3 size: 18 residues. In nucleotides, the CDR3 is TGCGCCAGCAGCTTGGAGGCCAGCGGGAGGGCTTCGTGGTACGAGCAGTACTTC. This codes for CASSLEASGRASWYEQYF.

CDR3 residues: CASSPGQGRRDTQYF. As DNA, the CDR3 is TGTGCCAGCAGCCCGGGACAGGGGCGCAGAGATACGCAGTATTTT. V and J are TRBV6-4 and TRBJ2-3; 10 bases align to TRBD1. The CDR3 runs to 15 residues. From germline, CDR1 is MRHNA and CDR2 SNTAGT. The J segment lost 5 bases and the V segment lost 6 bases, leaving 8 bases of the junction unmatched.

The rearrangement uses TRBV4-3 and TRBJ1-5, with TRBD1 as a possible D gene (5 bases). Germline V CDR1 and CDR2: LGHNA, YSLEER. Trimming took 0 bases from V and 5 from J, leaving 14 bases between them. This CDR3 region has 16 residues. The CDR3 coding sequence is TGCGCCAGCAGCCAAGAAGTTGGCAGGGAAGATCAGCCCCAGCATTTT. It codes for CASSQEVGREDQPQHF.

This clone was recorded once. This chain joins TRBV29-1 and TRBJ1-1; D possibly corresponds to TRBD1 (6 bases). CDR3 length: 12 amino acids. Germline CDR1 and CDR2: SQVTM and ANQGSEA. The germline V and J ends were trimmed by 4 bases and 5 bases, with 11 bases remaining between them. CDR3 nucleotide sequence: TGCAGCGTTGGCAGGGGTGTAACTGAAGCTTTCTTT. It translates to CSVGRGVTEAFF. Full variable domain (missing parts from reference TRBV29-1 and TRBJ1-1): SAVISQKPSRDICQRGTSLTIQCQVDSQVTMMFWYRQQPGQSLTLIATANQGSEATYESGFVIDKFPISRPNLTFSTLTVSNMSPEDSSIYLCSVGRGVTEAFFGQGTRLTVV.

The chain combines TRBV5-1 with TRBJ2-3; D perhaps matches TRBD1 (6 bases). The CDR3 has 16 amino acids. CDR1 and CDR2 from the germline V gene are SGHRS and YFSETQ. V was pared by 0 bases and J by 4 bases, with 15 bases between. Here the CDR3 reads CASSLEDRNIPDTQYF. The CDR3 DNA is TGCGCCAGCAGCTTGGAGGACAGAAATATCCCAGATACGCAGTATTTT.

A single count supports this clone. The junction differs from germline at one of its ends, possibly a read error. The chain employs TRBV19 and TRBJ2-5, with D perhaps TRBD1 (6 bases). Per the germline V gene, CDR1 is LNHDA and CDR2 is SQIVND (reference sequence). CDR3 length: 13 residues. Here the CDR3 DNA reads TGTGCCAGTAGTATTGACAGGAAAGAGGCCCAGTACTTC. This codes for CASSIDRKEAQYF.

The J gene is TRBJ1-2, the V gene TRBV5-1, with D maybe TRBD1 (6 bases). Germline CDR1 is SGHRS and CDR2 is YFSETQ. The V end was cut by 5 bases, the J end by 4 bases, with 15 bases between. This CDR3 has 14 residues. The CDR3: CASSLNRESYGYTF. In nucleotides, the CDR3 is TGCGCCAGCAGTTTGAACAGGGAAAGCTATGGCTACACCTTC. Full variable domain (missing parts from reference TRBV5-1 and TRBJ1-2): KAGVTQTPRYLIKTRGQQVTLSCSPISGHRSVSWYQQTPGQGLQFLFEYFSETQRNKGNFPGRFSGRQFSNSRSEMNVSTLELGDSALYLCASSLNRESYGYTFGSGTRLTVV.

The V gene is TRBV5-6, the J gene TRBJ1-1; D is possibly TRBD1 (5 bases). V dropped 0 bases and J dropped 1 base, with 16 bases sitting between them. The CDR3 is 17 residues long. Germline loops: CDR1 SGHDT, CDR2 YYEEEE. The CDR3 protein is CASSLAVDSSKNTEAFF. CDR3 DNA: TGTGCCAGCAGCTTGGCCGTAGACAGCTCTAAGAACACTGAAGCTTTCTTT.

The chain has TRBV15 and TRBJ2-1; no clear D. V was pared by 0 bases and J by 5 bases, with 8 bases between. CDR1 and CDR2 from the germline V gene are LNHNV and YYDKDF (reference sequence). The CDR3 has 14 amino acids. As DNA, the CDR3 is TGTGCCACCAGCAGAGATGGCAGAAACAATGAGCAGTTCTTC. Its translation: CATSRDGRNNEQFF.

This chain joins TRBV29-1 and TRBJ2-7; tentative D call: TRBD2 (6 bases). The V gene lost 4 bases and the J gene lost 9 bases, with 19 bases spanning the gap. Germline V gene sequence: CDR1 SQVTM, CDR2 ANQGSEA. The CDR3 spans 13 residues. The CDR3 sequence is CSVAGEPTVRQYF. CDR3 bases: TGCAGCGTTGCGGGGGAACCGACGGTAAGGCAGTACTTC.

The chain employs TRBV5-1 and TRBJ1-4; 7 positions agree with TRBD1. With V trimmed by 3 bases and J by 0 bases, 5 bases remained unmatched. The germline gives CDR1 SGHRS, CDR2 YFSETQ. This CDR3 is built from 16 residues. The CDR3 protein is CASSSYTGATNEKLFF. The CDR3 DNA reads TGCGCCAGCAGCTCCTATACAGGGGCAACTAATGAAAAACTGTTTTTT.

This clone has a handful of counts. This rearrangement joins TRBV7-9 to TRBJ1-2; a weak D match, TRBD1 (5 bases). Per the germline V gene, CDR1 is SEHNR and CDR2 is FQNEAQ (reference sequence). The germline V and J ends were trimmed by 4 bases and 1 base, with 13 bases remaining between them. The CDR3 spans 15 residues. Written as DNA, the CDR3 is TGTGCCAGCAGCTCCACCGGGCAGGGTAACTATGGCTACACCTTC. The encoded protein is CASSSTGQGNYGYTF.